This T cell receptor beta chain comes out of a study of blood T cell repertoires in COVID-19. Overall study: Researchers got acute and convalescent COVID-19 samples from the United States, Italy and Spain. Nucleic acid was either cDNA or gDNA, and it came from T cells, B-cell-depleted T cells, or PBMCs.

The V gene's germline CDR1 is SGHAT and CDR2 FQNNGV. This CDR3 has 14 residues. V trimming: 5 bases; J trimming: 4 bases; junction bases outside the gene matches: 5. The data were produced by immunoSEQ multiplex PCR, yet TCRdb's version contains in-frame clones alone and is incomplete. The table has more than 250,000 clones, approximately 89% seen once. In Seattle, patients joined the study during active infection and were tracked longitudinally. This chain connects TRBV11-2 to TRBJ2-7, with 10 bases lining up with TRBD1. The sequence was collected from a woman in her 30s with COVID-19, enrolled during active disease. The sample was peripheral blood. CDR3 sequence: CASSLDRGRYEQYF. CDR3 coding DNA: TGTGCCAGCAGCCTCGACAGGGGGCGATACGAGCAGTACTTC.